The 2 T cell receptor beta chains in this list originate from one sample, sequenced in a study of blood T cell repertoires in COVID-19. Some clones are missing from TCRdb's copy, which holds only in-frame ones; the method was immunoSEQ multiplex PCR. The sample has 140,000 to 150,000 clones, roughly 78% seen once. What was sequenced was PBMCs or T cells enriched from blood (not recorded which). The receptor set was obtained from a woman between 45 and 65 years old who had recovered from COVID-19.

V is TRBV6-5 and J is TRBJ2-3; TRBD1 matches 7 bases. V was clipped by 8 bases and J by 1 base; unmatched bases: 6. Germline values: CDR1 MNHEY, CDR2 SVGAGI. This CDR3 is built from 14 residues. CDR3 sequence: CASVPQGRTDTQYF. The CDR3 DNA sequence: TGTGCCAGCGTACCACAGGGGCGCACAGATACGCAGTATTTT.

The V and J genes are TRBV28 and TRBJ1-2, with D uncertain. Trimming removed 7 bases at V and 4 bases at J, with 19 bases between. Germline V gives CDR1 MDHEN, CDR2 SYDVKM. CDR3 length equals 15 residues. For the CDR3, the DNA is TGTGCCAGCATCCTTTCATTCACGACGGGCTATGGCTACACCTTC. Residues: CASILSFTTGYGYTF.